These 10 T cell receptor beta chains share one sample of origin, sequenced in a study of cytomegalovirus exposure and HLA in healthy donors. The primer mix had 60 Vbeta and 13 Jbeta primers. The repertoire was sequenced with immunoSEQ multiplex PCR; TCRdb's copy has only in-frame clones and lacks some. The sample lists 150,000 to 200,000 clones, 78% occurring once. Specimen: PBMCs. These receptors were obtained from a woman in her 30s in good health and CMV-seropositive.

This chain connects TRBV7-3 to TRBJ1-1; the D is unclear. Looked up from germline, CDR1 is SGHTA and CDR2 is FQGTGA. The CDR3 is 13 amino acids. Trimming took 3 bases from V and 3 from J, leaving 8 bases between them. The CDR3 DNA follows: TGTGCCAGCAGCTTTTCAGGTGACACTGAAGCTTTCTTT. Its translation: CASSFSGDTEAFF.

This clone was counted between two and nine times. The chain carries TRBV5-4 and TRBJ1-3, with TRBD1 matching over 7 bases. Germline trimming cut 4 bases from V and 9 bases from J; bases unmatched to any gene: 10. The CDR3 loop spans 14 amino acids. The germline CDR1 and CDR2 sequences are SGHNT and YYREEE (reference sequence). The CDR3 sequence: CASSLQGPSSTIYF. The CDR3 coding sequence is TGTGCCAGCAGCCTACAGGGGCCATCCTCCACCATATATTTT.

The chain joins TRBV20-1 to TRBJ2-5, with D unresolved. The V end was cut by 5 bases, the J end by 5 bases, with 9 bases between. This CDR3 has 11 amino acids. Germline V gene lookup returns CDR1 DFQATT and CDR2 SNEGSKA (reference sequence). Here the CDR3 DNA reads TGCAGTGCTCTTTTTGTGGAGACCCAGTACTTC. It specifies CSALFVETQYF.

The chain has TRBV5-1 and TRBJ2-1; D is undetermined. V dropped 2 bases and J dropped 6 bases, with 12 bases sitting between them. The CDR3 covers 14 residues. Per the germline V gene, CDR1 is SGHRS and CDR2 is YFSETQ. The CDR3 spells CASSFRSNFNEQFF. The CDR3 DNA follows: TGCGCCAGCAGCTTCAGGTCTAATTTCAATGAGCAGTTCTTC. The variable domain in full, completed from reference TRBV5-1 and TRBJ2-1, reads KAGVTQTPRYLIKTRGQQVTLSCSPISGHRSVSWYQQTPGQGLQFLFEYFSETQRNKGNFPGRFSGRQFSNSRSEMNVSTLELGDSALYLCASSFRSNFNEQFFGPGTRLTVL.

The chain is built from TRBV2 and TRBJ1-1; TRBD1 matches at 12 bases. Trimming removed 6 bases from V and 4 bases from J; junction bases left unmatched: 9. The CDR3 loop spans 16 amino acids. Germline assignment: CDR1 SNHLY and CDR2 FYNNEI. The CDR3 sequence is CASRGTGGWMGTEAFF. In DNA form, the CDR3 reads TGTGCCAGCAGAGGGACAGGGGGCTGGATGGGCACTGAAGCTTTCTTT.

V is TRBV7-6 and J is TRBJ1-6; 7 bases match TRBD1. This CDR3 contains 15 residues. Germline V gives CDR1 SGHVS, CDR2 FNYEAQ. The V segment lost 5 bases and the J segment 8 bases; nucleotides outside the gene matches: 9. CDR3 region: CASSLRGQRDSPLHF. The DNA of the CDR3 is TGTGCCAGCAGCCTCCGGGGACAGCGAGATTCACCCCTCCACTTT.

CDR3 loop: CASSYSPGSMDQPQHF. The CDR3 DNA is TGTGCCAGCAGTTACTCGCCAGGGTCAATGGATCAGCCCCAGCATTTT. The chain employs TRBV6-6 and TRBJ1-5, with TRBD1 as a possible D gene (5 bases). CDR1 MNHNY and CDR2 SVGAGI come from the germline V gene (reference sequence). The CDR3 runs to 16 residues. V dropped 0 bases and J dropped 5 bases, with 14 bases sitting between them.

The rearrangement joins TRBV4-2 to TRBJ2-7; D may be TRBD2 (7 bases). The germline V and J ends were trimmed by 0 bases and 3 bases, with 24 bases remaining between them. The CDR3 covers 19 residues. The germline gives CDR1 LGHNA, CDR2 YNFKEQ. The chain's CDR3 is CASSQDWQGGGLGYYEQYF. Written as DNA, the CDR3 is TGTGCCAGCAGCCAAGACTGGCAGGGAGGGGGTTTGGGATACTACGAGCAGTACTTC.

The chain uses TRBV9 and TRBJ2-5; D perhaps matches TRBD1 (6 bases). CDR1 SGDLS and CDR2 YYNGEE come from the germline V gene. This CDR3 spans 15 amino acids. Trimming took 0 bases from V and 2 from J, leaving 11 bases between them. Written as DNA, the CDR3 is TGTGCCAGCAGCGTAGTGGGCCAGGGGCAAGAGACCCAGTACTTC. Translated: CASSVVGQGQETQYF.

The chain is built from TRBV19 and TRBJ2-3; 7 bases are shared with TRBD1. Germline values: CDR1 LNHDA, CDR2 SQIVND (reference sequence). CDR3 length: 14 residues. V gave up 4 bases and J gave up 2 bases; unmatched junction bases: 3. This chain's CDR3 is CASSSRGITDTQYF. DNA of the CDR3: TGTGCCAGTAGTAGCAGGGGGATCACAGATACGCAGTATTTT. The entire variable domain, with the rest obtained from reference TRBV19 and TRBJ2-3, is as follows: DGGITQSPKYLFRKEGQNVTLSCEQNLNHDAMYWYRQDPGQGLRLIYYSQIVNDFQKGDIAEGYSVSREKKESFPLTVTSAQKNPTAFYLCASSSRGITDTQYFGPGTRLTVL.